This entry lists 24 T cell receptor beta chains sequenced from one sample in a study of cytomegalovirus exposure and HLA in healthy donors. PCR amplification relied on 60 Vbeta primers (plus 13 Jbeta primers). Sequencing used immunoSEQ multiplex PCR; TCRdb keeps in-frame clones, though not all of them. The sample lists around 88,000 clones, about 74% occurring once. The sample taken for sequencing was PBMCs. These receptor sequences come from a male donor in good health and CMV-seronegative.

The chain recombines TRBV28 with TRBJ1-4; possibly TRBD1 for D (6 bases). CDR3 length equals 15 residues. Germline V gene lookup returns CDR1 MDHEN and CDR2 SYDVKM. The germline V and J ends were trimmed by 4 bases and 6 bases, with 15 bases remaining between them. The CDR3, as DNA: TGTGCCAGCAGTTCAGGGGTAATAGGCTATGAAAAACTGTTTTTT. Protein sequence: CASSSGVIGYEKLFF.

V usage is TRBV19 and J usage is TRBJ1-2, with D hard to call. V was pared by 5 bases and J by 4 bases, with 11 bases between. The CDR3 totals 13 residues. From germline, CDR1 is LNHDA and CDR2 SQIVND (reference sequence). CDR3 amino acids: CASSPSSVYGYTF. DNA for the CDR3: TGTGCCAGTAGTCCGTCTTCGGTCTATGGCTACACCTTC.

The chain combines TRBV7-2 with TRBJ1-1; D is unclear. Between the trimmed V and J ends, which lost 3 bases and 4 bases, there was a span of 12 bases. CDR3 size: 14 residues. The germline gives CDR1 SGHTA, CDR2 FQGNSA. The CDR3 sequence: CASSFKRALTEAFF. CDR3 coding DNA: TGTGCCAGCAGCTTTAAGCGGGCGCTCACTGAAGCTTTCTTT. Full variable domain (missing parts from reference TRBV7-2 and TRBJ1-1): GAGVSQSPSNKVTEKGKDVELRCDPISGHTALYWYRQSLGQGLEFLIYFQGNSAPDKSGLPSDRFSAERTGGSVSTLTIQRTQQEDSAVYLCASSFKRALTEAFFGQGTRLTVV.

The sample holds one count of this clone. The chain has TRBV7-2 and TRBJ1-2, with a possible D match to TRBD1 (6 bases). Germline lookup yields CDR1 SGHTA and CDR2 FQGNSA. V lost 0 bases and J lost 4, with 12 bases in between. The CDR3 is made up of 15 amino acids. The CDR3 here is CASSLAGTHPYGYTF. CDR3 DNA: TGTGCCAGCAGCTTAGCGGGGACACATCCCTATGGCTACACCTTC.

This rearrangement joins TRBV7-9 to TRBJ1-2, with 7 nucleotides matching TRBD1. There are 16 residues in the CDR3. Germline assignment: CDR1 SEHNR and CDR2 FQNEAQ (reference sequence). V lost 4 bases to trimming and J lost 4 bases; unmatched junction nucleotides: 12. In DNA form, the CDR3 reads TGTGCCAGCAGCTCGGACAGGAGCGGTCGTTTCTATGGCTACACCTTC. Translation gives CASSSDRSGRFYGYTF.

V and J are TRBV19 and TRBJ1-5, with 7 bases matching TRBD1. The ends lost 4 bases at V and 3 bases at J; junction bases unmatched: 9. Looked up from germline, CDR1 is LNHDA and CDR2 is SQIVND (reference sequence). This CDR3 has 16 residues. The CDR3 nucleotides are TGTGCCAGTAGTAGCGCGGGACAGCTCCTCAATCAGCCCCAGCATTTT. Translated: CASSSAGQLLNQPQHF.

The gene calls are TRBV15 and TRBJ1-4; D possibly corresponds to TRBD1 (5 bases). CDR1 and CDR2 (germline): LNHNV, YYDKDF (reference sequence). Trimming took 5 bases from V and 7 from J, leaving 14 bases between them. CDR3 length: 14 residues. The CDR3 DNA reads TGTGCCACCAGCGTGGGGACTTTCTCTGAAAAACTGTTTTTT. Protein sequence: CATSVGTFSEKLFF. The variable domain in full, completed from reference TRBV15 and TRBJ1-4, reads DAMVIQNPRYQVTQFGKPVTLSCSQTLNHNVMYWYQQKSSQAPKLLFHYYDKDFNNEADTPDNFQSRRPNTSFCFLDIRSPGLGDTAMYLCATSVGTFSEKLFFGSGTQLSVL.

This chain connects TRBV28 to TRBJ2-7; weak D call: TRBD1 (9 bases). V lost 8 bases and J 3 bases, leaving 23 bases between the germline ends. The CDR3 totals 16 residues. Germline lookup yields CDR1 MDHEN and CDR2 SYDVKM. The CDR3 DNA is TGTGCCAGCCGACGGGGGGGACAGGGTTGGAGCTACGAGCAGTACTTC. This codes for CASRRGGQGWSYEQYF.

The rearrangement links TRBV7-3 to TRBJ2-3; 11 nucleotides match TRBD2. Germline values: CDR1 SGHTA, CDR2 FQGTGA. V shed 5 bases and J 4 bases; nucleotides not matched to a gene: 8. This CDR3 is built from 16 residues. CDR3 region: CASSPLAGGPADTQYF. In DNA, the CDR3 is TGTGCCAGCAGCCCGTTAGCGGGAGGGCCTGCAGATACGCAGTATTTT. Complete variable domain (other parts from reference TRBV7-3 and TRBJ2-3): GAGVSQTPSNKVTEKGKYVELRCDPISGHTALYWYRQSLGQGPEFLIYFQGTGAADDSGLPNDRFFAVRPEGSVSTLKIQRTERGDSAVYLCASSPLAGGPADTQYFGPGTRLTVL.

The rearrangement links TRBV15 to TRBJ2-7; possible D gene TRBD2, 6 bases. The CDR3 sequence is 13 residues long. Per the germline V gene, CDR1 is LNHNV and CDR2 is YYDKDF (reference sequence). Between the trimmed V and J ends, which lost 3 bases and 3 bases, there was a span of 9 bases. The CDR3 nucleotides read TGTGCCACCAGCAGGGCGGGGTACTACGAGCAGTACTTC. Translating it yields CATSRAGYYEQYF.

The V gene is TRBV27, the J gene TRBJ2-5; 9 bases line up with TRBD1. With 6 bases clipped from V and 0 bases from J, the junction kept 20 bases outside the gene matches. Germline-derived CDR1 and CDR2 are MNHEY and SMNVEV (reference sequence). The CDR3 totals 20 residues. The CDR3, as DNA: TGTGCCAGCAGCCCCCGCCGTGGACAGGGGCTAAGAACCCACCAAGAGACCCAGTACTTC. Its translation is CASSPRRGQGLRTHQETQYF.

The chain is built from TRBV5-1 and TRBJ1-4; 9 nucleotides agree with TRBD1. The CDR3 is made up of 16 amino acids. Losses at the gene ends were 4 bases for V and 6 bases for J; bases not matched to a gene: 10. Germline-derived CDR1 and CDR2 are SGHRS and YFSETQ. The chain's CDR3 is CASSRGGTGGDEKLFF. The CDR3, as DNA: TGCGCCAGCAGCAGGGGGGGAACAGGGGGCGATGAAAAACTGTTTTTT.

This rearrangement joins TRBV7-2 to TRBJ2-2; D not certain. Germline V gene sequence: CDR1 SGHTA, CDR2 FQGNSA. Trimming removed 5 bases at V and 3 bases at J, with 4 bases between. The CDR3 contains 12 residues. CDR3 in amino acids: CASSVDTGELFF. As DNA, the CDR3 is TGTGCCAGCAGCGTCGACACCGGGGAGCTGTTTTTT.

This chain links TRBV7-2 with TRBJ2-3, with a weak D call TRBD1 (6 bases). The germline V and J ends were trimmed by 4 bases and 5 bases, with 13 bases remaining between them. CDR3 size: 14 residues. Germline loops: CDR1 SGHTA, CDR2 FQGNSA. DNA of the CDR3: TGTGCCAGCAGCTCAAACCGAGGGGGAGATACGCAGTATTTT. It specifies CASSSNRGGDTQYF.

This clone turned up a few times. The rearrangement uses TRBV30 and TRBJ1-3, with a tentative D call TRBD1 (6 bases). Germline V gives CDR1 GTSNPN, CDR2 SVGIG (reference sequence). Between the trimmed V and J ends, which lost 5 bases and 0 bases, there was a span of 14 bases. The CDR3 totals 15 residues. The CDR3 DNA reads as TGTGCCTGGTTTCAGGGGATTAGCTCTGGAAACACCATATATTTT. As protein: CAWFQGISSGNTIYF.

The chain combines TRBV13 with TRBJ2-3, with D perhaps TRBD1 (5 bases). This CDR3 spans 15 amino acids. V shed 5 bases and J shed 2 bases, with 14 bases lying between them. Per germline, CDR1 PRHDT and CDR2 FYEKMQ (reference sequence). DNA of the CDR3: TGTGCCAGCAGCCACAGGTTAACCTTCACAGATACGCAGTATTTT. It is translated as CASSHRLTFTDTQYF.

V is TRBV6-5 and J is TRBJ2-3, with TRBD1 as a possible D gene (5 bases). The CDR3 is made up of 14 amino acids. V lost 6 bases and J 2 bases, leaving 12 bases between the germline ends. Germline CDR1 reads MNHEY; CDR2 reads SVGAGI. This chain's CDR3 is CASRPIGVTDTQYF. CDR3 sequence (DNA): TGTGCCAGCAGGCCGATAGGGGTCACAGATACGCAGTATTTT.

There are a few counts of this clone. The chain employs TRBV7-8 and TRBJ2-7; possible D gene TRBD2, 5 bases. The germline CDR1 and CDR2 sequences are SGHVS and FQNEAQ. The CDR3 length is 15 residues. The V gene lost 5 bases and the J gene lost 2 bases, with 16 bases spanning the gap. CDR3 sequence reads: CASSELRELTYEQYF. CDR3 nucleotides: TGTGCCAGCAGCGAGCTCCGGGAACTCACCTACGAGCAGTACTTC.

The V gene is TRBV5-1, the J gene TRBJ2-1; the D gene is possibly TRBD2 (6 bases). Germline loops: CDR1 SGHRS, CDR2 YFSETQ. Between the trimmed V and J ends, which lost 7 bases and 2 bases, there was a span of 19 bases. This CDR3 is 16 amino acids long. DNA of the CDR3: TGCGCCAGCCAAAGAAATCCTAGCGAAACCTACAATGAGCAGTTCTTC. Translation gives CASQRNPSETYNEQFF.

As concerns this clone: The sample contains more than one DNA sequence encoding this CDR3. The genes are TRBV28 and TRBJ1-1; D is ambiguous. CDR3 length: 13 residues. Between the trimmed V and J ends, which lost 3 bases and 2 bases, there was a span of 7 bases. Germline lookup yields CDR1 MDHEN and CDR2 SYDVKM. CDR3 bases: TGTGCCAGCAGTTTGGGCAGAAACACTGAAGCTTTCTTT. Its protein is CASSLGRNTEAFF.

This clone is judged medium-sized. V and J are TRBV25-1 and TRBJ2-6, with a tentative D call TRBD1 (6 bases). The ends were cut back, 5 bases at V and 0 bases at J, with 8 bases in the middle. This CDR3 has 15 residues. The germline gives CDR1 MGHDK, CDR2 SYGVNS. The CDR3 spells CASSTGISGANVLTF. The DNA for the CDR3 is TGTGCCAGCAGTACAGGGATCTCTGGGGCCAACGTCCTGACTTTC. Together with reference TRBV25-1 and TRBJ2-6, the CDR3 gives the full variable domain: EADIYQTPRYLVIGTGKKITLECSQTMGHDKMYWYQQDPGMELHLIHYSYGVNSTEKGDLSSESTVSRIRTEHFPLTLESARPSHTSQYLCASSTGISGANVLTFGAGSRLTVL.

This clone is a singleton in its sample. The J gene is TRBJ2-1, the V gene TRBV2; D perhaps matches TRBD2 (5 bases). Germline CDR1 and CDR2: SNHLY and FYNNEI. V lost 8 bases and J 0 bases, leaving 11 bases between the germline ends. This CDR3 is built from 14 residues. As DNA, the CDR3 is TGTGCCAGCGGCGAACGGGGCTCCTACAATGAGCAGTTCTTC. Its translation: CASGERGSYNEQFF.

This sequence joins TRBV27 and TRBJ2-7; D is unresolved. The V end lost 3 bases, the J end lost 6 bases, and 15 bases lay between the germline ends. The CDR3 is made up of 14 amino acids. Germline V CDR1 and CDR2: MNHEY, SMNVEV (reference sequence). The DNA of the CDR3 is TGTGCCAGCAGTTTGGGCAGCTTCGACCCCGAGCAGTACTTC. Translation: CASSLGSFDPEQYF.

The chain employs TRBV28 and TRBJ2-7; D is uncertain. V was clipped by 4 bases and J by 2 bases, with 15 bases between them. Germline CDR1 is MDHEN and CDR2 is SYDVKM. The CDR3 length is 15 residues. The CDR3: CASSSHIDITYEQYF. CDR3 coding DNA: TGTGCCAGCAGTTCACATATAGACATAACCTACGAGCAGTACTTC.